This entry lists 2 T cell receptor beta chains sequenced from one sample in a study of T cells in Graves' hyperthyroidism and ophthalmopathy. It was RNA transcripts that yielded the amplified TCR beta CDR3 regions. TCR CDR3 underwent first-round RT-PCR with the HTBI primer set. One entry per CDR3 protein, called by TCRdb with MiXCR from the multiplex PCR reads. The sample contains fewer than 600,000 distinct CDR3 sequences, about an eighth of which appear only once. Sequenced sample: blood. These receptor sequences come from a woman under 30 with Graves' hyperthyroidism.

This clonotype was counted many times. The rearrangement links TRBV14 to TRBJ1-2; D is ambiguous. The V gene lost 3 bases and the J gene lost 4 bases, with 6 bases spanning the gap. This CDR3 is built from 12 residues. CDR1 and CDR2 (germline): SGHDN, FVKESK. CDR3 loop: CASSQSFYGYTF. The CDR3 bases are TGTGCCAGCAGCCAGTCCTTCTATGGCTACACCTTC. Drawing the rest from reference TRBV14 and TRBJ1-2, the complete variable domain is EAGVTQFPSHSVIEKGQTVTLRCDPISGHDNLYWYRRVMGKEIKFLLHFVKESKQDESGMPNNRFLAERTGGTYSTLKVQPAELEDSGVYFCASSQSFYGYTFGSGTRLTVV.

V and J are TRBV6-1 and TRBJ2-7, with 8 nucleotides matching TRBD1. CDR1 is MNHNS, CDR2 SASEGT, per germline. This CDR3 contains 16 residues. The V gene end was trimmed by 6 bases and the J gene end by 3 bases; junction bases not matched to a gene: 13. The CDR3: CASRESPGQVFYEQYV. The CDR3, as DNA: TGTGCCAGCAGAGAATCGCCGGGACAGGTATTCTACGAGCAGTACGTC.